The 19 T cell receptor beta chains below all came from one sample that was sequenced in a study of blood T cells in healthy people across ages. Primers used in a second PCR of roughly 7 to 11 cycles were a sample-barcoded 5' primer and a J-beta primer mix. One entry per CDR3 protein, called by TCRdb with MiXCR from the 5' RACE reads. The table includes 1.5 million to 2 million distinct CDR3 sequences, over 25% detected once. The specimen was blood. All receptors derive from a woman aged 25 to 45 in good health.

The chain is built from TRBV4-3 and TRBJ2-2, with 12 bases that match TRBD2. Germline values: CDR1 LGHNA, CDR2 YSLEER. This CDR3 comprises 15 residues. Trimming at V came to 3 bases and at J to 7 bases, leaving 3 bases not matched to a gene. This chain's CDR3 is CASSQGGLAGGELFF. The CDR3 DNA reads as TGCGCCAGCAGCCAGGGGGGACTAGCGGGCGGGGAGCTGTTTTTT.

V usage is TRBV3-1 and J usage is TRBJ2-5, with 7 bases fitting TRBD2. CDR1 is LGHDT and CDR2 is YNNKEL in the germline V gene (reference sequence). V trimming: 4 bases; J trimming: 2 bases; junction bases outside the gene matches: 4. The CDR3 contains 14 residues. CDR3: CASSPLADQETQYF. In nucleotides, the CDR3 is TGTGCCAGCAGCCCCCTAGCGGATCAAGAGACCCAGTACTTC.

The chain combines TRBV6-5 with TRBJ2-5; 12 nucleotides align to TRBD2. This CDR3 contains 15 residues. V trimming: 6 bases; J trimming: 5 bases; junction bases outside the gene matches: 7. Germline CDR1 and CDR2: MNHEY and SVGAGI. The CDR3 bases are TGTGCCAGCAGGCGGACTAGCGGGAAATTGGAGACCCAGTACTTC. Translating gives CASRRTSGKLETQYF.

The chain employs TRBV5-1 and TRBJ2-6; TRBD1 matches 8 bases. Germline-derived CDR1 and CDR2 are SGHRS and YFSETQ. V dropped 4 bases and J dropped 0; count of bases not matched to a gene: 12. This CDR3 contains 19 residues. The CDR3 reads CASSRRDRGLSSGANVLTF. CDR3 in DNA: TGCGCCAGCAGCCGCAGAGACAGGGGACTGAGCTCTGGGGCCAACGTCCTGACTTTC.

In regard to this clonotype: Lacking the conserved final phenylalanine or tryptophan, this CDR3 likely reflects a read error. The CDR3 bases are TGTGCCAGCAGTTTTTTAGGGGGTGGGAAGAAGCACGAGCAGTACTTA. Protein sequence: CASSFLGGGKKHEQYL. This chain connects TRBV6-5 to TRBJ2-7; tentatively, D is TRBD1 (6 bases). Germline assignment: CDR1 MNHEY and CDR2 SVGAGI. CDR3 size: 16 residues. V shed 4 bases and J shed 5 bases, with 21 bases lying between them.

This clonotype was observed a few times. This sequence joins TRBV5-1 and TRBJ2-1; tentatively, D is TRBD1 (7 bases). The V gene lost 0 bases and the J gene lost 6 bases, with 16 bases spanning the gap. The CDR3 spans 16 residues. Germline lookup yields CDR1 SGHRS and CDR2 YFSETQ. CDR3 DNA: TGCGCCAGCAGCTTGGAGCGGACGGAGGGGGCCAATGAGCAGTTCTTC. It translates to CASSLERTEGANEQFF.

Only a few counts were recorded for this clonotype. The chain carries TRBV6-5 and TRBJ1-4; the D gene is possibly TRBD1 (5 bases). Trimming stripped 6 bases from V and 11 bases from J, with 16 bases between. The CDR3 is 13 amino acids. In germline, CDR1 is MNHEY, CDR2 SVGAGI. CDR3 residues: CASRRLQDLKLFF. DNA for the CDR3: TGTGCCAGCAGAAGGTTACAGGACCTCAAACTGTTTTTT.

This clonotype was counted many times. No DNA is shown, since the ends of the CDR3 on it are uncertain; the CDR3 is the one TCRdb lists. This chain links TRBV7-2 with TRBJ2-7; TRBD1, as called in the table, went unchecked against the DNA. The CDR3 comprises 13 residues, both ends counted. Germline V gene data show CDR1 as SGHTA and CDR2 as FQGNSA. CDR3: CASSPVGQGNLYF.

The rearrangement joins TRBV20-1 to TRBJ1-2; no clear D. The germline gives CDR1 DFQATT, CDR2 SNEGSKA (reference sequence). Trimming shortened V by 0 bases and J by 7 bases, and 9 bases separated the two germline ends. The CDR3 covers 12 residues. CDR3 sequence: CSARDTGGGYTF. The CDR3 DNA sequence: TGCAGTGCTAGAGATACCGGCGGTGGCTACACCTTC.

This clonotype showed up just a few times. This may stem from a read error, because a much larger clone lies one nucleotide away. This chain uses TRBV5-5 with TRBJ2-5, with 7 bases aligning to TRBD2. Germline-derived CDR1 and CDR2 are SGHKS and YYEKEE (reference sequence). The junction had 14 bases not matched to a gene; V was cut back by 4 bases and J by 11 bases. This CDR3 region has 14 residues. In nucleotides, the CDR3 is TGTGCCAGCAGCCCTAGGCTAGCGGTCTACGATCAGTACTTC. It translates to CASSPRLAVYDQYF.

The chain links TRBV9 to TRBJ2-7; possible D gene TRBD1, 5 bases. The CDR3 length is 14 residues. Germline V gene data show CDR1 as SGDLS and CDR2 as YYNGEE. Deletions cut 0 bases from V and 10 bases from J, with 17 bases between. The CDR3 sequence is CASSVGQPVVPQYF. The CDR3 DNA reads as TGTGCCAGCAGCGTAGGACAGCCCGTGGTCCCCCAGTACTTC.

Ten or more counts support this clonotype. The chain combines TRBV4-2 with TRBJ2-7; D remains unclear. Germline V gene sequence: CDR1 LGHNA, CDR2 YNFKEQ. The CDR3 has 13 residues. V shed 5 bases and J shed 2 bases, with 10 bases lying between them. The CDR3 spells CASSSRPTYEQYF. In nucleotides, the CDR3 is TGTGCCAGCAGCTCCCGACCGACCTACGAGCAGTACTTC.

This clonotype came up many times. This CDR3 is CASSLDRDQPQHF. The CDR3 DNA is TGTGCCAGCAGTCTCGACAGGGATCAGCCCCAGCATTTT. The chain combines TRBV11-2 with TRBJ1-5, with TRBD1 matching 7 bases. CDR1 and CDR2 from the germline V gene are SGHAT and FQNNGV. The CDR3 runs to 13 residues. Trimming removed 6 bases from V and 5 bases from J; junction bases left unmatched: 4.

This clonotype turned up a few times. The V gene is TRBV12-3 or TRBV12-4, the J gene TRBJ2-3; weak D call: TRBD2 (6 bases). V was clipped by 5 bases and J by 4 bases, with 16 bases between them. This CDR3 comprises 15 residues. The DNA for the CDR3 is TGTGCCAGCAGTCTCCGGGACTTTAACCCAGATACGCAGTATTTT. Its translation: CASSLRDFNPDTQYF.

This clonotype has only a few counts. This rearrangement joins TRBV7-9 to TRBJ2-1; 8 bases are a match to TRBD1. From germline, CDR1 is SEHNR and CDR2 FQNEAQ (reference sequence). The ends lost 5 bases at V and 7 bases at J; junction bases unmatched: 10. The CDR3 runs to 15 residues. CDR3 in amino acids: CASSISGTGANEQFF. The CDR3 DNA reads as TGTGCCAGCAGCATCTCCGGGACAGGCGCAAATGAGCAGTTCTTC.

This clonotype was seen just once. In DNA form, the CDR3 reads TGTGCCAGCAGACCTCAGGGGGCAGCTAATGAAAAACTGTTTTTT. Protein: CASRPQGAANEKLFF. This chain connects TRBV2 to TRBJ1-4; TRBD1 aligns across 8 bases. Per germline, CDR1 SNHLY and CDR2 FYNNEI. There are 15 residues in the CDR3. V trimming: 6 bases; J trimming: 3 bases; junction bases outside the gene matches: 6. The complete variable domain, with remaining parts taken from reference TRBV2 and TRBJ1-4, reads EPEVTQTPSHQVTQMGQEVILRCVPISNHLYFYWYRQILGQKVEFLVSFYNNEISEKSEIFDDQFSVERPDGSNFTLKIRSTKLEDSAMYFCASRPQGAANEKLFFGSGTQLSVL.

This clonotype was counted a few times. The genes are TRBV15 and TRBJ1-4, with D unresolved. The V and J ends lost 1 base and 6 bases respectively, with 18 bases between them. The CDR3 spans 17 residues. Germline CDR1 reads LNHNV; CDR2 reads YYDKDF (reference sequence). CDR3 coding DNA: TGTGCCACCAGCAGAGTGGGCGCTAATCCGATGGATGAAAAACTGTTTTTT. Translation: CATSRVGANPMDEKLFF. The complete variable domain, with remaining parts taken from reference TRBV15 and TRBJ1-4, reads DAMVIQNPRYQVTQFGKPVTLSCSQTLNHNVMYWYQQKSSQAPKLLFHYYDKDFNNEADTPDNFQSRRPNTSFCFLDIRSPGLGDTAMYLCATSRVGANPMDEKLFFGSGTQLSVL.

The chain joins TRBV5-1 to TRBJ1-1; D gene ambiguous. The germline V gene encodes CDR1 SGHRS and CDR2 YFSETQ. The V end was cut by 2 bases, the J end by 0 bases, with 8 bases between. The CDR3 has 14 amino acids. The CDR3 nucleotides are TGCGCCAGCAGCTTTGTAGGCGTGAACACTGAAGCTTTCTTT. Translated: CASSFVGVNTEAFF.

V gene TRBV28 combines with J gene TRBJ2-4; a possible D gene is TRBD1 (6 bases). The closer fit of TRBJ2-7 to the DNA end suggests the J call may be wrong. Germline CDR1 and CDR2: MDHEN and SYDVKM. The CDR3 is made up of 14 amino acids. The CDR3 region is CASSLNRDVGEQYF. The CDR3 nucleotides are TGTGCCAGCAGTCTCAACAGGGACGTGGGCGAGCAGTACTTC.